These T cell receptor beta chains were read from a single sample in a study of identical twins. TCRdb re-called the 5' RACE reads with MiXCR, one entry per CDR3 protein. The data show about 190,000 distinct CDR3 sequences, with roughly 15% seen just once and 35% to 50% held by the top ten. The sample also formed part of further work on T cells expressing NK-cell markers.

Sequencing input: CD8+ T cells sorted from blood. These receptor sequences come from a woman between 18 and 29 years old in good health. CDR3s include the opening cysteine and the closing phenylalanine or tryptophan. Each record gives: clone size, J gene, D gene, V gene, CDR3 length, CDR3 DNA, CDR3 protein. D genes are given only for firm matches. For some rows the clone size is stated as once, few or many, or as a class when expanded; others skip it.

size: many
J: TRBJ1-1
D: TRBD1
V: TRBV20-1
length: 12
DNA: TGCAGTGCTACAGGGGGCTATACTGAAGCTTTCTTT
CDR3: CSATGGYTEAFF

size: -
J: TRBJ2-2
D: -
V: TRBV7-9
length: 15
DNA: TGTGCCAGCAGCTCTCTGACTATCACGACCGGGGAGCTGTTTTTT
CDR3: CASSSLTITTGELFF

size: -
J: TRBJ2-1
D: TRBD2
V: TRBV7-6
length: 15
DNA: TGTGCCAGCGGCCCCGGAGCGGGGAACTACAATGAGCAGTTCTTC
CDR3: CASGPGAGNYNEQFF

size: few
J: TRBJ1-1
D: -
V: TRBV13
length: 14
DNA: TGTGCCAGCACGCACGGAATACGGAACACTGAAGCTTTCTTT
CDR3: CASTHGIRNTEAFF

size: -
J: TRBJ2-7
D: -
V: TRBV6-2/TRBV6-3
length: 15
DNA: TGTGCCAGCAGTCCCGGGACCTTCCTAAGGTACGAGCAGTACTTC
CDR3: CASSPGTFLRYEQYF

size: few
J: TRBJ1-2
D: -
V: TRBV6-1
length: 17
DNA: TGTGCCAGCAGTAAATGGGGAGGTTCTGACCTACACTATGGCTACACCTTC
CDR3: CASSKWGGSDLHYGYTF

size: -
J: TRBJ2-3
D: -
V: TRBV20-1
length: 15
DNA: TGCAGTGCTAGATCGGGACCCCCTGTGCCAGATACGCAGTATTTT
CDR3: CSARSGPPVPDTQYF

size: -
J: TRBJ2-2
D: TRBD2
V: TRBV12-3/TRBV12-4
length: 13
DNA: TGTGCCAGCAGTACGGGACTAGCCGGGGAGCTGTTTTTT
CDR3: CASSTGLAGELFF

size: -
J: TRBJ2-7
D: -
V: TRBV25-1
length: 12
DNA: TGTGCCAGCAGTGGGTTGACCTACGAGCAGTACTTC
CDR3: CASSGLTYEQYF

size: few
J: TRBJ2-1
D: -
V: TRBV9
length: 15
DNA: TGTGCCAGCAGCGGAGACAGCGGCTCCTACAATGAGCAGTTCTTC
CDR3: CASSGDSGSYNEQFF

size: -
J: TRBJ1-1
D: -
V: TRBV6-5
length: 14
DNA: TGTGCCAGCAGTTCCCAGGGGCTGGGTACTGAAGCTTTCTTT
CDR3: CASSSQGLGTEAFF

size: few
J: TRBJ2-1
D: -
V: TRBV7-2
length: 12
DNA: TGTGCCAGCAGCTTCAGGGTCCATGAGCAGTTCTTC
CDR3: CASSFRVHEQFF

size: -
J: TRBJ2-1
D: -
V: TRBV27
length: 14
DNA: TGTGCCAGCGTACGGGACTGGGGCTTGAATGAGCAGTTCTTC
CDR3: CASVRDWGLNEQFF

size: few
J: TRBJ2-7
D: -
V: TRBV11-3
length: 16
DNA: TGTGCCAGCAGTCCAGCGGGTGGGGTAAACACCTACGAGCAGTACTTC
CDR3: CASSPAGGVNTYEQYF

size: many
J: TRBJ2-1
D: -
V: TRBV7-6
length: 17
DNA: TGTGCCAGCAGCTTAGGGGGACGCGGGTACTCCTACAATGAGCAGTTCTTC
CDR3: CASSLGGRGYSYNEQFF

size: many
J: TRBJ2-6
D: -
V: TRBV4-3
length: 16
DNA: TGCGCCAGCAGCCAAGATCTCAGCTCTGGGGCCAACGTCCTGACTTTC
CDR3: CASSQDLSSGANVLTF

size: few
J: TRBJ2-7
D: -
V: TRBV4-3
length: 18
DNA: TGCGCCAGCAGCCAAGATAGACGGTCGGGAGTGAGCTCCTACGAGCAGTACTTC
CDR3: CASSQDRRSGVSSYEQYF

size: -
J: TRBJ1-1
D: -
V: TRBV20-1
length: 13
DNA: TGCAGTGCGGGGGATGGGGATGGTACTGAAGCTTTCTTT
CDR3: CSAGDGDGTEAFF

size: few
J: TRBJ2-7
D: -
V: TRBV6-1
length: 11
DNA: TGTGCCAGCGGATGGAGGGGCGAGCAGTACTTC
CDR3: CASGWRGEQYF

size: -
J: TRBJ2-7
D: -
V: TRBV5-1
length: 15
DNA: TGCGCCAGCAGCTTCGACGGGGGTTTCTCCTACGAGCAGTACTTC
CDR3: CASSFDGGFSYEQYF

size: -
J: TRBJ2-7
D: -
V: TRBV29-1
length: 13
DNA: TGCAGCGTTCGAGAAGGGACAACTTACGAGCAGTACTTC
CDR3: CSVREGTTYEQYF

size: -
J: TRBJ2-2
D: -
V: TRBV7-2
length: 14
DNA: TGTGCCAGCAGCTTAGCCCCCGGGACGGGGGAGCTGTTTTTT
CDR3: CASSLAPGTGELFF

size: many
J: TRBJ2-1
D: TRBD1
V: TRBV12-5
length: 16
DNA: TGTGCTAGTGTCGCGACTGGACAGGGCTTCTACAATGAGCAGTTCTTC
CDR3: CASVATGQGFYNEQFF

size: -
J: TRBJ2-1
D: TRBD2
V: TRBV20-1
length: 15
DNA: TGCAGTGCGGACTTGGGACTAGCGGCCTACAATGAGCAGTTCTTC
CDR3: CSADLGLAAYNEQFF

size: few
J: TRBJ1-1
D: -
V: TRBV4-1
length: 16
DNA: TGCGCCGCAAGGGGCGGGGACCTAGGGATAAACACTGAAGCTTTCTTT
CDR3: CAARGGDLGINTEAFF

size: few
J: TRBJ2-7
D: TRBD2
V: TRBV6-2/TRBV6-3
length: 15
DNA: TGTGCCAGCAGTGCCTATAGCGGGAGTAGCTACGAGCAGTACTTC
CDR3: CASSAYSGSSYEQYF

size: -
J: TRBJ1-1
D: -
V: TRBV11-2
length: 14
DNA: TGTGCCAGCACCTCCCCAGGGTTGAACACTGAAGCTTTCTTT
CDR3: CASTSPGLNTEAFF

size: few
J: TRBJ2-7
D: -
V: TRBV7-2
length: 12
DNA: TGTGCCAGCACCCCAACATCCTACGAGCAGTACTTC
CDR3: CASTPTSYEQYF

size: few
J: TRBJ2-7
D: TRBD2
V: TRBV5-1
length: 17
DNA: TGCGCCAGCAGCCAGGCCTTCGTTGGGGAGGGCGGTTACGAGCAGTACTTC
CDR3: CASSQAFVGEGGYEQYF

size: -
J: TRBJ2-3
D: TRBD1
V: TRBV5-1
length: 17
DNA: TGCGCCAGCAGCGAAACCATGACAGGGGTACTTGGAGATACGCAGTATTTT
CDR3: CASSETMTGVLGDTQYF

size: few
J: TRBJ2-7
D: -
V: TRBV6-5
length: 13
DNA: TGTGCCAGCAGTTACGACGGAACCTACGAGCAGTACTTC
CDR3: CASSYDGTYEQYF

size: few
J: TRBJ2-5
D: -
V: TRBV29-1
length: 14
DNA: TGCAGCGTTGAAGGGCTTGGGGGTCTTGGGACCCAGTACTTC
CDR3: CSVEGLGGLGTQYF

size: many
J: TRBJ2-7
D: -
V: TRBV5-1
length: 12
DNA: TGCGCCAGCAAAATCGGGGACTACGAGCAGTACTTC
CDR3: CASKIGDYEQYF

size: few
J: TRBJ2-7
D: TRBD1
V: TRBV3-1
length: 15
DNA: TGTGCCAGCAGCCTCGGGACAGGGGTATTGTACGAGCAGTACTTC
CDR3: CASSLGTGVLYEQYF

size: few
J: TRBJ2-7
D: TRBD2
V: TRBV6-1
length: 15
DNA: TGTGCCAGCAGCCAGTCTAGCGGTTGCCCGGGGGAGCAGTACTTC
CDR3: CASSQSSGCPGEQYF

size: many
J: TRBJ2-1
D: -
V: TRBV7-9
length: 16
DNA: TGTGCCAGCAGTGGCTCGACAGTGAGCTCCTACAATGAGCAGTTCTTC
CDR3: CASSGSTVSSYNEQFF

size: few
J: TRBJ1-2
D: -
V: TRBV12-3/TRBV12-4
length: 13
DNA: TGTGCCAGCAGTTTGAGCAGGGGTTATGGCTACACCTTC
CDR3: CASSLSRGYGYTF

size: -
J: TRBJ1-5
D: -
V: TRBV27
length: 18
DNA: TGTGCCAGCAGTTCCCGGGGACCCCTATACGGGAGCAATCAGCCCCAGCATTTT
CDR3: CASSSRGPLYGSNQPQHF

size: -
J: TRBJ2-2
D: -
V: TRBV9
length: 12
DNA: TGTGCCAGCAGTATAACAACCGGGGAGCTGTTTTTT
CDR3: CASSITTGELFF

size: many
J: TRBJ2-1
D: TRBD2
V: TRBV5-8
length: 15
DNA: TGTGCCAGCAGCATCGGACTAGCGGGAAACAATGAGCAGTTCTTC
CDR3: CASSIGLAGNNEQFF

size: few
J: TRBJ1-3
D: -
V: TRBV9
length: 13
DNA: TGTGCCAGCAGCGAAAGGCCTGGAAACACCATATATTTT
CDR3: CASSERPGNTIYF

size: few
J: TRBJ2-7
D: -
V: TRBV13
length: 16
DNA: TGTGCCAGCAGCGGCCGGGACGGGGGATTCGTTTCCGAGCAGTACTTC
CDR3: CASSGRDGGFVSEQYF

size: few
J: TRBJ2-1
D: TRBD2
V: TRBV10-3
length: 14
DNA: TGTGCCATCGGCCCTAGCGGGAGCAACAATGAGCAGTTCTTC
CDR3: CAIGPSGSNNEQFF

size: -
J: TRBJ2-3
D: -
V: TRBV9
length: 16
DNA: TGTGCCAGCAGCGTAGATGTAGTGGGGACTTCAGATACGCAGTATTTT
CDR3: CASSVDVVGTSDTQYF

size: few
J: TRBJ2-3
D: -
V: TRBV6-2/TRBV6-3
length: 11
DNA: TGTGCCAGCAGTTACTTAGATACGCAGTATTTT
CDR3: CASSYLDTQYF

size: few
J: TRBJ2-3
D: TRBD2
V: TRBV9
length: 16
DNA: TGTGCCAGCAGCGTAATCGCGGGGGGCCCAACAGATACGCAGTATTTT
CDR3: CASSVIAGGPTDTQYF

size: -
J: TRBJ2-3
D: -
V: TRBV7-2
length: 15
DNA: TGTGCCAGCAGCTTATTAAAGGGGGGCACAGATACGCAGTATTTT
CDR3: CASSLLKGGTDTQYF

size: -
J: TRBJ1-4
D: -
V: TRBV7-9
length: 13
DNA: TGTGCCAGCAGGGGCGGGAGTAATGAAAAACTGTTTTTT
CDR3: CASRGGSNEKLFF

size: few
J: TRBJ2-1
D: -
V: TRBV12-5
length: 15
DNA: TGTGCTAGTGGGGGGGCTAGCGGTGAAGTCAATGAGCAGTTCTTC
CDR3: CASGGASGEVNEQFF

size: many
J: TRBJ2-1
D: TRBD2
V: TRBV10-3
length: 15
DNA: TGTGCCATCAGTGAGGAACTAGCGGTGTACAATGAGCAGTTCTTC
CDR3: CAISEELAVYNEQFF